This T cell receptor beta chain originates from a study of control samples from healthy donors and cancer patients. Only in-frame clones appear in the TCRdb table, and some are missing; sequencing was by immunoSEQ multiplex PCR. Here the sample spans roughly 150,000 clones, over 90% being singletons. The sequencing sample was made of blood. The receptor comes from a man aged 50 or older in good health.

CDR3 protein: CASSPGTGGGPLHF. Here the CDR3 DNA reads TGTGCCAGCTCACCTGGGACAGGGGGTGGACCCCTCCACTTT. The chain recombines TRBV18 with TRBJ1-6, with TRBD1 matching 11 bases. This CDR3 region has 14 residues. V shed 3 bases, J shed 12 bases, and the junction held 4 bases outside the gene matches. Germline values: CDR1 KGHSH, CDR2 LQKENI.